This is a list of T cell receptor beta chains from one sample in a study of T cell responses to AZD1222 COVID-19 vaccine. Clones were sequenced by immunoSEQ multiplex PCR, and TCRdb holds only the in-frame ones, with some missing. The sample lists about 120,000 clones, over 75% occurring once. The sequencing used peripheral blood, collected on day 0 of AZD1222 vaccination. These receptors all come from an adult in good health. The CDR3 runs from the conserved cysteine through the conserved F or W. Fields, in order: J gene, V gene, CDR3 protein.

j_gene: TRBJ2-3
v_gene: TRBV11-3
CDR3aa: CASSKGRTDTQYF

j_gene: TRBJ2-7
v_gene: TRBV28
CDR3aa: CASGPLGYEQYF

j_gene: TRBJ1-5
v_gene: TRBV7-9
CDR3aa: CASSAQGDQPQHF

j_gene: TRBJ1-5
v_gene: TRBV20-1
CDR3aa: CSASIPGPNSEPQHF

j_gene: TRBJ1-6
v_gene: TRBV6-5
CDR3aa: CASSYSLAGSALHF

j_gene: TRBJ1-5
v_gene: TRBV28
CDR3aa: CASSLYTQPQHF

j_gene: TRBJ2-1
v_gene: TRBV7-8
CDR3aa: CASSLGTEGPYNEQFF

j_gene: TRBJ1-2
v_gene: TRBV6-5
CDR3aa: CASSYGPGPNYGYTF

j_gene: TRBJ1-5
v_gene: TRBV7-2
CDR3aa: CASSLATAGPPQHF

j_gene: TRBJ1-5
v_gene: TRBV6-5
CDR3aa: CASSLHINQPQHF

j_gene: TRBJ2-2
v_gene: TRBV18
CDR3aa: CASSPGNRDTGELFF

j_gene: TRBJ1-2
v_gene: TRBV6-1
CDR3aa: CASSEGSEANYGYTF

j_gene: TRBJ2-5
v_gene: TRBV2
CDR3aa: CASSVLAGETQYF

j_gene: TRBJ2-2
v_gene: TRBV5-1
CDR3aa: CASSLALAGAGELFF

j_gene: TRBJ2-7
v_gene: TRBV5-1
CDR3aa: CASSSTTTGPYEQYF

j_gene: TRBJ1-2
v_gene: TRBV28
CDR3aa: CAARPVTGPYGYTF

j_gene: TRBJ1-5
v_gene: TRBV19
CDR3aa: CASSSPTGGNQPQHF

j_gene: TRBJ2-7
v_gene: TRBV11-3
CDR3aa: CASSLGTGSEEYF

j_gene: TRBJ2-5
v_gene: TRBV24-1
CDR3aa: CATRGLAQETQYF

j_gene: TRBJ2-4
v_gene: TRBV19
CDR3aa: CASNARAKNIQYF